This section outlines one T cell receptor beta chain sequence together with its context. CDR1 and CDR2 from the germline V gene are SGHDT and YYEEEE. The V and J ends lost 2 bases and 7 bases, in that order; junction bases with no gene match: 12. The CDR3 is made up of 17 amino acids. Each PCR contained spiked-in synthetic TCR analog templates. Some clones are missing from TCRdb's copy, which holds only in-frame ones; the method was immunoSEQ multiplex PCR. Of 50,000 or so clones listed, around 80% are singletons. These data belong to a study of PD-L1 blockade in urothelial cancer. About the research overall: Blood was evaluated 3 weeks (second dose) and 6 weeks after therapy began.

Time point denoted: pretreatment peripheral blood. The origin of this receptor is a man in his 70s with urothelial cancer. Sequencing used PBMCs, obtained around atezolizumab (anti-PD-L1) treatment. This sequence joins TRBV5-6 and TRBJ2-1, with TRBD1 identical over 10 bases. Written as DNA, the CDR3 is TGTGCCAGCAGCTTCGGAACCGGGACAGGGGTAGGGAATGAGCAGTTCTTC. Its translation: CASSFGTGTGVGNEQFF.